This paragraph covers one T cell receptor beta chain sequence. This clone's antigen is unknown. No qualities accompany the bases; no much larger clone lies one base away. Using the deep immunoSEQ assay, TCR CDR3 regions were amplified from genomic DNA by multiplex PCR. For each cell subset, the extracted genomic DNA was distributed evenly across all wells of several immunoSEQ 96-well plates, and each plate served as one replicate. For sorted subsets, roughly 200 ng genomic DNA, equal to approximately 30,000 T cell genomes, was loaded into each replicate PCR. The purified libraries were quantified using a Qubit 3.0 fluorometer, sized with a Bioanalyzer 2100, and then quantified again using the KAPA Library Quantification kit. Each immunoSEQ 96-well plate was sequenced on its own single-read 150-cycle Illumina NextSeq 550 flow cell. Processing in the source paper ran as follows. Because the immunoSEQ output held only junctional sequences and lacked quality scores, the filtering could not match the filtering applied to full-length reads. Sequences were annotated with PyIR, a Python wrapper for IgBLAST v1.9, using IMGT germline references to assign V/J genes and CDR3. Reads with weak V/J assignments (E-value above 1e-6), missing CDR3, stop codons, out-of-frame junctions, or ambiguous translated residues were removed. V3J clonotypes were defined as sequences sharing an identical inferred V gene, J gene, and CDR3 amino acid sequence. Percentage overlap between repertoires was calculated by dividing the number of shared unique clonotypes by the size of the smaller repertoire. Richness of each repertoire was evaluated using RTK rarefaction, the Chao1 estimator, and Recon v2.1 estimates of unobserved clonotypes. For all TCRbeta clonotypes obtained by the gDNA method from a few donors, generation probabilities were computed with OLGA. The source is immuneACCESS, and TCRdb retained only in-frame sequences with V and J called. Part of the clones is not carried over; for the studies checked, unresolved V genes explain less than half of this, and the remainder is unexplained. D and trimming were read from the DNA, whereas the V and J calls and clone size are those reported in that table. The sample has about 580,000 clones on record, 98% of them singletons. Jointly, the top ten make up less than 0.35% of the sample.

Trimming at the junction amounts to 7 bases on V and 5 bases on J, and the germline ends lie 12 bases apart. The CDR3, cysteine through phenylalanine, is 12 amino acids long. CDR3 DNA only is kept here, 36 bases in frame from base 1. From a lookup of the germline V gene, CDR1 and CDR2 are SQVTM and ANQGSEA. CD8 naive samples were obtained by positive selection for CCR7 among CD45RO-negative cells, yielding a CD45RA+CCR7+ population from which TemRA cells were excluded. Donors were healthy HIV-negative adults with no recently reported acute infections or vaccinations. All donors were Caucasian adults living in Nashville, Tennessee, USA. After blood collection by leukapheresis, PBMCs were isolated using Ficoll-Histopaque density gradient centrifugation and then cryopreserved in the vapor phase of liquid nitrogen. Analytical flow cytometry was used to check the purity and quantity of every magnetically sorted T cell population. Genomic DNA was isolated from each sorted fraction and quantified by UV absorbance on a Nanodrop 2000c.

The data were taken from a study of shared clonotypes between healthy human individuals (TCRdb year 2020). With respect to the entire study: A couple of women and a few men aged 18 to 49 years were included in the cohort. Per donor, three plates each were used for CD4 naive and CD4 memory, two for CD8 naive, and one for CD8 memory. To estimate repertoire size and how much clonotypes are shared between individuals, the study performed deep sequencing of blood TCR repertoires from roughly five healthy adults. To increase sequencing depth and limit assay-specific biases, different laboratories used diverse techniques to prepare libraries and sequence TCR repertoires. Between about 0.94 and 8.9 billion PBMCs per donor were obtained by leukapheresis. What the study reported, not specific to this receptor: The genetic and exposure-history diversity represented was limited by the small number of donors. Across several donors, about 5.2% of naive CD4, roughly 3.5% of naive CD8, approximately 2.5% of memory CD4, and approximately 0.4% of memory CD8 clonotypes were shared. Sampling was restricted to blood, and TCR repertoires in tissue are likely to differ from TCR repertoires in blood. Clonotypes shared by all four sorted-subset donors showed higher generation probabilities than non-shared clonotypes. Rarefaction of sorted-subset datasets indicated incomplete sequencing despite the large sequencing depth. Pairwise subsampling led to the expectation that sequencing depth would affect the degree of clonotype sharing among donors. Naive subsets generally had larger estimated clonotype richness than memory subsets.

The receptor chain draws on TRBV29-1 and TRBJ2-1; perhaps TRBD2 is the D gene, with 5 bases matching. The sequencing sample was made of naive CD8+ T cells sorted from blood. The cell subset or site label on this specimen signifies: CD45RA+CCR7+. The sequence derives from a man aged 25-45 years in good health. The CDR3 amino acid sequence is: CSARAKHNEQFF. At the DNA level, the sequence is TGCAGCGCGCGGGCTAAACACAATGAGCAGTTCTTC.